One and the same sample provided the 3 T cell receptor beta chains below, sequenced in a study of T cell responses to AZD1222 COVID-19 vaccine. Produced via immunoSEQ multiplex PCR; TCRdb's table is partial and in-frame only. The table includes roughly 120,000 clones, 90% to 95% detected once. The sample here was peripheral blood, taken on day 0 of AZD1222 vaccination. These receptor sequences come from an adult in good health.

This clone was seen many times. The chain links TRBV6-4 to TRBJ2-7, with D unresolved. This CDR3 spans 13 amino acids. V shed 0 bases and J shed 5 bases, with 8 bases lying between them. Germline CDR1 MRHNA, CDR2 SNTAGT. Here the CDR3 DNA reads TGTGCCAGCAGTGACTCGCCTAATAACGAGCAGTACTTC. Protein sequence: CASSDSPNNEQYF.

The V and J genes are TRBV3-1 (or the pseudogene TRBV3-2) and TRBJ1-3; no clear D. Trimming pared 2 bases from V and 0 bases from J, leaving 5 bases between. Germline V gene data show CDR1 as LGHDT and CDR2 as YNNKEL (reference sequence). The CDR3 spans 14 residues. The CDR3 reads CASSQQSSGNTIYF. In DNA form, the CDR3 reads TGTGCCAGCAGCCAACAGAGCTCTGGAAACACCATATATTTT.

The J gene is TRBJ1-3, the V gene TRBV18; tentative D call: TRBD1 (5 bases). This CDR3 has 16 residues. Germline V gene lookup returns CDR1 KGHSH and CDR2 LQKENI. Deletions cut 3 bases from V and 0 bases from J, with 12 bases between. The CDR3: CASSPARGYSGNTIYF. The CDR3 DNA is TGTGCCAGCTCACCCGCTCGGGGGTACTCTGGAAACACCATATATTTT. The whole variable domain, filled in from reference TRBV18 and TRBJ1-3, reads NAGVMQNPRHLVRRRGQEARLRCSPMKGHSHVYWYRQLPEEGLKFMVYLQKENIIDESGMPKERFSAEFPKEGPSILRIQQVVRGDSAAYFCASSPARGYSGNTIYFGEGSWLTVV.